The 32 T cell receptor beta chains below come from one sample, sequenced in a study of response to subunit inactivated influenza vaccine. Each CDR3 protein is one row after TCRdb ran MiXCR on the RT-PCR reads. The sample carries just under 550,000 distinct CDR3 sequences, under 30% recorded once. These records were also assigned to another study, of T cells expressing NK-cell markers. As that study records: TCR beta cDNA was made by 5'RACE template switching with UMIs.

The sequences come from CD4+ T cells sorted from PBMCs, collected 11 to 12 days after vaccination. Every receptor here comes from a man between 50 and 59 years old who received an inactivated influenza vaccine.

This clonotype has just a few counts. This chain links TRBV2 with TRBJ2-7, with D maybe TRBD2 (5 bases). The CDR3 runs 14 residues. From germline, CDR1 is SNHLY and CDR2 FYNNEI. V was pared by 4 bases and J by 6 bases, with 16 bases between. The CDR3 loop reads CASSVVDFDLEQYF. The DNA of the CDR3 is TGTGCCAGCAGTGTGGTGGACTTTGACCTCGAGCAGTACTTC.

The V and J genes are TRBV5-1 and TRBJ2-5; D possibly uses TRBD1 or TRBD2 (5 bases each). The CDR3 totals 16 residues. Germline lookup yields CDR1 SGHRS and CDR2 YFSETQ. V lost 1 base, J lost 5 bases, and 18 bases lay in between. CDR3 protein: CASSLKGPRVGETQYF. DNA of the CDR3: TGCGCCAGCAGCTTGAAGGGACCAAGGGTCGGGGAGACCCAGTACTTC. The complete variable domain, with remaining parts taken from reference TRBV5-1 and TRBJ2-5, reads KAGVTQTPRYLIKTRGQQVTLSCSPISGHRSVSWYQQTPGQGLQFLFEYFSETQRNKGNFPGRFSGRQFSNSRSEMNVSTLELGDSALYLCASSLKGPRVGETQYFGPGTRLLVL.

This clonotype was counted between two and nine times. This may come from a read error, since a much larger clone is one base off. This chain connects TRBV20-1 to TRBJ1-1, with D uncertain. CDR1 is DFQATT, CDR2 SNEGSKA, per germline (reference sequence). The CDR3 extends over 11 amino acids. Trimming cost V 4 bases and J 1 base, with 4 bases left between them. The CDR3 sequence: CSAIGNTEAFF. CDR3 bases: TGCAGTGCTATAGGGAACACTGAAGCTTTCTTT.

CDR3 region: CSASDGPDTQYF. The CDR3 DNA is TGCAGTGCTAGTGACGGACCAGATACGCAGTATTTT. The chain uses TRBV20-1 and TRBJ2-3; D uncertain. Trimming cost V 3 bases and J 4 bases, with 8 bases left between them. The length of the CDR3 is 12 residues. Germline values: CDR1 DFQATT, CDR2 SNEGSKA (reference sequence).

V is TRBV20-1 and J is TRBJ2-1; 11 nucleotides align to TRBD2. The CDR3 loop spans 15 amino acids. CDR1 and CDR2 from the germline V gene are DFQATT and SNEGSKA (reference sequence). Trimming cost V 3 bases and J 9 bases; bases outside gene matches: 10. The CDR3 sequence: CSAREASGGLSEQFF. The CDR3 DNA is TGCAGTGCTAGGGAAGCTAGCGGGGGGCTCTCTGAGCAGTTCTTC.

The chain links TRBV6-1 to TRBJ1-5, with 9 bases lining up with TRBD1. Germline CDR1 and CDR2: MNHNS and SASEGT. Trimming cost V 6 bases and J 11 bases; bases outside gene matches: 14. This CDR3 has 15 amino acids. CDR3 nucleotide sequence: TGTGCCAGCAGGCCACCGGGACAGGGCCTCCTCACCCAGCATTTT. It is translated as CASRPPGQGLLTQHF.

The rearrangement links TRBV20-1 to TRBJ2-7; TRBD1 aligns across 8 bases. The CDR3 has 13 amino acids. With V trimmed by 5 bases and J by 7 bases, 10 bases remained unmatched. Germline V CDR1 and CDR2: DFQATT, SNEGSKA (reference sequence). The CDR3 nucleotides read TGCAGTGCTCAGACAGGGGTTCGTAGAGAGCAGTACTTC. Its protein is CSAQTGVRREQYF.

The CDR3 DNA reads TGTGCCAGCAGTTCCGCAGGGTCCGGCACTGAAGCTTTCTTT. This translates into CASSSAGSGTEAFF. The chain combines TRBV12-3 or TRBV12-4 with TRBJ1-1; tentatively, D is TRBD1 (5 bases). This CDR3 has 14 amino acids. Deletions cut 4 bases from V and 4 bases from J, with 13 bases between.

This clonotype was seen only a few times. This chain links TRBV4-2 with TRBJ2-1; D remains unclear. V lost 0 bases and J lost 1, with 10 bases in between. CDR3 length equals 16 residues. Germline V gives CDR1 LGHNA, CDR2 YNFKEQ. CDR3 bases: TGTGCCAGCAGCCAAGATTTAGTCCCATCCTACAATGAGCAGTTCTTC. Its translation is CASSQDLVPSYNEQFF.

This chain links TRBV10-3 with TRBJ2-3, with D possibly TRBD2 on 6 matching bases. Trimming pared 8 bases from V and 6 bases from J, leaving 12 bases between. This CDR3 is 12 amino acids long. Germline values: CDR1 ENHRY, CDR2 SYGVKD. As DNA, the CDR3 is TGTGCCATCGGGACTCTGGGGGATACGCAGTATTTT. Protein sequence: CAIGTLGDTQYF.

The CDR3 reads CSARPPGGNQPQHF. In DNA form, the CDR3 reads TGCAGTGCTAGGCCCCCAGGGGGCAATCAGCCCCAGCATTTT. This chain connects TRBV20-1 to TRBJ1-5; TRBD1 is a possible D gene (6 bases). V lost 3 bases to trimming and J lost 2 bases, with 11 bases between them. Germline-derived CDR1 and CDR2 are DFQATT and SNEGSKA (reference sequence). CDR3 length: 14 residues.

This clonotype was counted only a few times. The V call is TRBV6-2 or TRBV6-3, the J call TRBJ2-7; 9 nucleotides line up with TRBD1. This CDR3 has 15 amino acids. The V segment lost 0 bases and the J segment 12 bases; nucleotides outside the gene matches: 12. Germline CDR1 reads MNHEY; CDR2 reads SVGEGT. The CDR3 DNA sequence: TGTGCCAGCAGTTACTCACCCGGACAGGGGCTTGAGGTGTACTTC. It yields the protein CASSYSPGQGLEVYF.

This chain links TRBV3-1 with TRBJ1-5; D is ambiguous. CDR3 length: 14 amino acids. Looked up from germline, CDR1 is LGHDT and CDR2 is YNNKEL (reference sequence). Trimming took off 1 base at V and 7 bases at J, with 11 bases between the two ends. CDR3 in amino acids: CASSQATWNQPQHF. CDR3 bases: TGTGCCAGCAGCCAAGCGACATGGAACCAGCCCCAGCATTTT.

The rearrangement links TRBV24-1 to TRBJ2-2; perhaps TRBD1 as D (5 bases). Trimming removed 5 bases from V and 0 bases from J, with 9 bases in between. Germline V gene sequence: CDR1 KGHDR, CDR2 SFDVKD. This CDR3 contains 15 residues. In DNA form, the CDR3 reads TGTGCCACCAGTGCGGCAGGGACGAACACCGGGGAGCTGTTTTTT. Translation gives CATSAAGTNTGELFF.

This clonotype has just a few counts. The V gene is TRBV10-3, the J gene TRBJ1-3; tentative D call: TRBD1 (6 bases). The germline V and J ends were trimmed by 2 bases and 0 bases, with 8 bases remaining between them. CDR1 and CDR2 from the germline V gene are ENHRY and SYGVKD. This CDR3 has 15 residues. The CDR3: CAISETGLSGNTIYF. The CDR3 DNA sequence: TGTGCCATCAGTGAGACAGGGCTCTCTGGAAACACCATATATTTT.

This clonotype was seen more than once but under ten times. The chain combines TRBV28 with TRBJ2-2; either TRBD1 or TRBD2 may fit D (7 bases each). V shed 6 bases and J shed 4 bases, with 24 bases lying between them. The CDR3 length is 18 residues. The germline V gene has CDR1 MDHEN and CDR2 SYDVKM. This CDR3 reads CASSRWEGLGDSTGELFF. CDR3 DNA sequence: TGTGCCAGCAGCCGATGGGAGGGATTGGGGGACAGCACCGGGGAGCTGTTTTTT.

This clonotype has just a few counts. The chain employs TRBV10-3 and TRBJ1-4, with no clear D. Germline CDR1 is ENHRY and CDR2 is SYGVKD. Trimming pared 0 bases from V and 8 bases from J, leaving 22 bases between. CDR3 size: 18 residues. The CDR3 coding sequence is TGTGCCATCAGTGAGTCGACATCGGGCGGGCGCCTCGGGGAAAAACTGTTTTTT. It is translated as CAISESTSGGRLGEKLFF.

This rearrangement joins TRBV10-3 to TRBJ2-1, with 9 bases lining up with TRBD1. The CDR3 covers 14 residues. With 1 base clipped from V and 10 bases from J, the junction kept 5 bases outside the gene matches. In germline, CDR1 is ENHRY, CDR2 SYGVKD. CDR3 protein: CAISELQGAGEQFF. The CDR3 nucleotides are TGTGCCATCAGTGAGTTACAGGGGGCAGGGGAGCAGTTCTTC.

This clonotype was found once. The genes are TRBV27 and TRBJ2-7; D may match TRBD1 or TRBD2 (5 bases each). Trimming removed 6 bases at V and 0 bases at J, with 12 bases between. The germline V gene has CDR1 MNHEY and CDR2 SMNVEV (reference sequence). CDR3 length equals 14 residues. The DNA of the CDR3 is TGTGCCAGCAGGAAGGGGACCACCTCCTACGAGCAGTACTTC. Protein sequence: CASRKGTTSYEQYF.

The chain has TRBV18 and TRBJ2-7; 7 positions match TRBD2. With 0 bases clipped from V and 7 bases from J, the junction kept 6 bases outside the gene matches. CDR1 and CDR2 (germline): KGHSH, LQKENI. This CDR3 has 14 amino acids. The CDR3 DNA is TGTGCCAGCTCACCACCGGGAGGGTTGCGAGAGCAGTACTTC. Translation: CASSPPGGLREQYF.

The chain is built from TRBV12-3 or TRBV12-4 and TRBJ2-4, with 10 nucleotides matching TRBD1. The CDR3 extends over 17 amino acids. Trimming removed 5 bases from V and 1 base from J; junction bases left unmatched: 8. The CDR3 sequence: CASSIRTGGIAKNIQYF. The CDR3 DNA is TGTGCCAGCAGTATTCGGACAGGGGGGATCGCCAAAAACATTCAGTACTTC.

The sample holds a few counts of this clonotype. This chain links TRBV5-1 with TRBJ2-7; D is possibly TRBD2 (5 bases). Per the germline V gene, CDR1 is SGHRS and CDR2 is YFSETQ. Trimming took off 2 bases at V and 5 bases at J, with 11 bases between the two ends. The CDR3 runs to 13 residues. CDR3 amino acids: CASSFSGMDEQYF. The CDR3 bases are TGCGCCAGCAGCTTTTCCGGGATGGACGAGCAGTACTTC.

The chain has TRBV10-3 and TRBJ1-1; the D gene is possibly TRBD1 (6 bases). Germline V lookup: CDR1 ENHRY, CDR2 SYGVKD. This CDR3 contains 13 residues. V was pared by 5 bases and J by 6 bases, with 13 bases between. The CDR3 coding sequence is TGTGCCATCAGTTCAACAGGGTTCGCTGAAGCTTTCTTT. Its protein product is CAISSTGFAEAFF.

This rearrangement joins TRBV29-1 to TRBJ2-7, with D perhaps being TRBD1 or TRBD2 (6 bases each). V lost 4 bases and J 3 bases, leaving 16 bases between the germline ends. The germline V gene has CDR1 SQVTM and CDR2 ANQGSEA. CDR3 length equals 14 residues. The CDR3 nucleotides read TGCAGCGTTGCGGGGGTAGCACAGGGCTACGAGCAGTACTTC. This encodes CSVAGVAQGYEQYF.

This chain connects TRBV7-2 to TRBJ2-2, with TRBD2 as a possible D gene (5 bases). Trimming left V 2 bases short and J 7 bases short, with 14 bases between. The germline gives CDR1 SGHTA, CDR2 FQGNSA. CDR3 size: 15 residues. Here the CDR3 reads CASSLSGKRNGELFF. The CDR3 DNA is TGTGCCAGCAGCTTATCCGGGAAGCGCAACGGGGAGCTGTTTTTT.

The chain employs TRBV11-2 and TRBJ2-1, with a weak D call TRBD1 (5 bases). Germline loops: CDR1 SGHAT, CDR2 FQNNGV. The CDR3 has 15 residues. Trimming pared 5 bases from V and 10 bases from J, leaving 21 bases between. The CDR3 nucleotides read TGTGCCAGCAGCGAAGAGCGCCTACAGGCCCGAGAGCAGTTCTTC. Its protein is CASSEERLQAREQFF. The full variable domain, in which reference TRBV11-2 and TRBJ2-1 provide the parts outside the CDR3, is EAGVAQSPRYKIIEKRQSVAFWCNPISGHATLYWYQQILGQGPKLLIQFQNNGVVDDSQLPKDRFSAERLKGVDSTLKIQPAKLEDSAVYLCASSEERLQAREQFFGPGTRLTVL.

This chain connects TRBV27 to TRBJ2-1; 9 bases map to TRBD2. After removal of 6 bases from V and 2 bases from J, the junction contained 2 bases not matched to a gene. CDR3 size: 14 residues. CDR1 and CDR2 (germline): MNHEY, SMNVEV (reference sequence). CDR3 protein: CASRSSGTYNEQFF. The CDR3 DNA reads TGTGCCAGCAGGTCTAGCGGGACCTACAATGAGCAGTTCTTC.

This clonotype has a count of ten or more. The rearrangement uses TRBV12-3 or TRBV12-4 and TRBJ2-3; either TRBD1 or TRBD2 may fit D (5 bases each). CDR3 length: 15 amino acids. Trimming pared 6 bases from V and 0 bases from J, leaving 13 bases between. The CDR3 is CASRPGRTSTDTQYF. CDR3 coding DNA: TGTGCCAGCAGACCGGGACGGACTAGCACAGATACGCAGTATTTT.

This clonotype has a count of ten or more. The chain combines TRBV5-1 with TRBJ2-2, with D perhaps TRBD1 (5 bases). This CDR3 is 15 amino acids long. Trimming left V 1 base short and J 1 base short, with 8 bases between. Germline values: CDR1 SGHRS, CDR2 YFSETQ. In DNA, the CDR3 is TGCGCCAGCAGCTTGATAGGACAGAACACCGGGGAGCTGTTTTTT. It specifies CASSLIGQNTGELFF.

The rearrangement joins TRBV3-1 to TRBJ2-5, with TRBD2 identical over 9 bases. V was clipped by 4 bases and J by 5 bases; unmatched bases: 11. The germline gives CDR1 LGHDT, CDR2 YNNKEL (reference sequence). This CDR3 has 16 amino acids. CDR3 amino acids: CASSLIRGTSRETQYF. The CDR3 DNA is TGTGCCAGCAGCCTTATCCGTGGGACTAGCAGGGAGACCCAGTACTTC.

Ten or more counts support this clonotype. This sequence joins TRBV12-3 or TRBV12-4 and TRBJ1-1, with a possible D match to TRBD1 (5 bases). The CDR3 loop spans 14 amino acids. The ends were cut back, 2 bases at V and 0 bases at J, with 7 bases in the middle. The CDR3 reads CASSLRGMNTEAFF. CDR3 bases: TGTGCCAGCAGTTTACGGGGCATGAACACTGAAGCTTTCTTT.

This clonotype was seen a few times. The chain recombines TRBV11-1 with TRBJ1-2, with a weak D call TRBD1 (5 bases). CDR1 SGHAT and CDR2 FQDESV come from the germline V gene (reference sequence). This CDR3 is 18 amino acids long. Trimming cost V 1 base and J 3 bases, with 21 bases left between them. The CDR3 sequence is CASSLEAGTERLYYGYTF. Here the CDR3 DNA reads TGTGCCAGCAGCTTAGAGGCCGGGACGGAGAGGTTGTACTATGGCTACACCTTC.